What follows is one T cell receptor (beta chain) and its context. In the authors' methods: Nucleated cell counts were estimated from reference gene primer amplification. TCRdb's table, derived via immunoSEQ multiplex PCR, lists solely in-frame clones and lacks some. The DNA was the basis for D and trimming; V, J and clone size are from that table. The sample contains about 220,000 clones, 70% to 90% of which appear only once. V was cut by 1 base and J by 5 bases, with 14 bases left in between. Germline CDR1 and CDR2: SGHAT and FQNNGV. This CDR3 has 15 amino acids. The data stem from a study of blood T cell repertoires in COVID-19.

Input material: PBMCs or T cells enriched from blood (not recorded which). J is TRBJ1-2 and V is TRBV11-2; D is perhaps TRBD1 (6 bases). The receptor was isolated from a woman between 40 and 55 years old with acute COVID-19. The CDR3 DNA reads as TGTGCCAGCAGCTTAGCCGGCGGACAGAGTTATGGCTACACCTTC. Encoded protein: CASSLAGGQSYGYTF.